These 14 T cell receptor beta chains share one sample of origin, sequenced in a study of T cells after yellow fever vaccination. TCRdb recomputed calls from the 5' RACE reads with MiXCR, one row per CDR3 protein. Among about 300,000 distinct CDR3 sequences, around 8.6% were seen once, and the ten largest hold 3% to 4%. Sequencing used CD4+ T cells sorted from PBMCs, obtained 5 days after the yellow fever booster vaccination. These TCRs come from a man aged 18 to 29 who received the YFV17D yellow fever vaccine.

The chain carries TRBV20-1 and TRBJ2-7; tentative D call: TRBD2 (6 bases). The germline gives CDR1 DFQATT, CDR2 SNEGSKA (reference sequence). This CDR3 has 13 amino acids. V lost 0 bases to trimming and J lost 7 bases, with 13 bases between them. The CDR3 DNA follows: TGCAGTGCTAGAGATGTGGAGGGAATGGAGCAGTACGTC. Translating it yields CSARDVEGMEQYV.

This clonotype was detected ten times or more. The V gene is TRBV20-1, the J gene TRBJ1-4; D is undetermined. The CDR3 is 14 residues long. Germline assignment: CDR1 DFQATT and CDR2 SNEGSKA (reference sequence). With 0 bases removed from V and 6 bases from J, the gap between germline ends came to 11 bases. Here the CDR3 DNA reads TGCAGTGCTAGAGATATTGGTAAAGATGAAAAACTGTTTTTT. It encodes CSARDIGKDEKLFF.

The sample holds a few counts of this clonotype. This chain joins TRBV5-4 and TRBJ2-5; D assignment may be TRBD1 or TRBD2 (5 bases each). The germline V gene has CDR1 SGHNT and CDR2 YYREEE (reference sequence). The CDR3 covers 15 residues. V was shortened by 4 bases and J by 1 base, with 14 bases between the two germline ends. In DNA, the CDR3 is TGTGCCAGCAGCCCCCCGGGGCGTTCCCAAGAGACCCAGTACTTC. Protein product: CASSPPGRSQETQYF.

This clonotype was seen a handful of times. The chain links TRBV4-3 to TRBJ2-7; TRBD2 might be the D (6 bases). This CDR3 is 18 amino acids long. Germline values: CDR1 LGHNA, CDR2 YSLEER. The ends were cut back, 7 bases at V and 0 bases at J, with 25 bases in the middle. The CDR3 sequence is CASIPVRIARGNSYEQYF. In DNA form, the CDR3 reads TGCGCCAGCATCCCAGTACGGATCGCCCGGGGGAACTCCTACGAGCAGTACTTC.

This clonotype has a count of ten or more. The gene calls are TRBV20-1 and TRBJ1-2; tentatively, D is TRBD1 (6 bases). CDR3 length: 13 amino acids. The V end lost 8 bases, the J end lost 4 bases, and 17 bases lay between the germline ends. CDR1 and CDR2 from the germline V gene are DFQATT and SNEGSKA (reference sequence). The CDR3, as DNA: TGCAGTACTTTACGACAGGCGCCCTATGGCTACACCTTC. Translating it yields CSTLRQAPYGYTF.

In its sample, this clonotype was seen many times. The V call is TRBV12-3 or TRBV12-4, the J call TRBJ1-5; unclear D gene. V shed 3 bases and J shed 3 bases, with 9 bases lying between them. CDR3 length: 14 residues. As DNA, the CDR3 is TGTGCCAGCAGTTTTTCAGGCCTCAATCAGCCCCAGCATTTT. This sequence encodes CASSFSGLNQPQHF.

This chain uses TRBV4-2 with TRBJ2-3; 7 bases are shared with TRBD2. V gave up 4 bases and J gave up 4 bases; unmatched junction bases: 14. The V gene's germline CDR1 is LGHNA and CDR2 YNFKEQ. The CDR3 is made up of 17 amino acids. The CDR3 DNA follows: TGTGCCAGCAGCCTACAATACTCGACTAGCAATCCAGATACGCAGTATTTT. This gives the protein CASSLQYSTSNPDTQYF.

This clonotype was counted between two and nine times. The chain carries TRBV3-1 and TRBJ1-2; D call uncertain. The CDR3 totals 12 residues. The V and J ends lost 0 bases and 14 bases respectively, with 13 bases between them. Germline-derived CDR1 and CDR2 are LGHDT and YNNKEL (reference sequence). The CDR3 sequence is CASSQDERPETF. The CDR3 DNA reads TGTGCCAGCAGCCAAGATGAACGACCAGAAACCTTC.

Many counts were recorded for this clonotype. The CDR3 loop is CASSLEPTNTEAFF. The CDR3 nucleotides are TGCGCCAGCAGCTTGGAACCGACGAACACTGAAGCTTTCTTT. The chain uses TRBV5-1 and TRBJ1-1; no definite D call. Germline V lookup: CDR1 SGHRS, CDR2 YFSETQ. V lost 0 bases, J lost 1 base, and 7 bases lay in between. CDR3 length equals 14 residues.

This rearrangement joins TRBV5-1 to TRBJ1-1; D is unclear. The CDR3 has 14 amino acids. The germline V gene has CDR1 SGHRS and CDR2 YFSETQ. V gave up 4 bases and J gave up 1 base, with 11 bases separating them. CDR3 nucleotides: TGCGCCAGCAGCCCGCAAGCAGGGAACACTGAAGCTTTCTTT. This sequence encodes CASSPQAGNTEAFF.

The chain couples TRBV12-3 or TRBV12-4 to TRBJ2-2; a possible D gene is TRBD1 (5 bases). The CDR3 consists of 16 residues. The ends were cut back, 5 bases at V and 0 bases at J, with 13 bases in the middle. CDR3 residues: CASSPGALSNTGELFF. CDR3 nucleotides: TGTGCCAGCAGTCCTGGGGCTTTATCGAACACCGGGGAGCTGTTTTTT.

This clonotype has ten or more counts. V gene TRBV5-1 combines with J gene TRBJ2-1; 9 nucleotides line up with TRBD2. The CDR3 runs 16 residues. Unmatched junction bases numbered 1, after V lost 0 bases and J lost 0 bases. Germline V gives CDR1 SGHRS, CDR2 YFSETQ. CDR3 in amino acids: CASSLAGLASYNEQFF. CDR3 sequence (DNA): TGCGCCAGCAGCTTGGCGGGACTAGCCTCCTACAATGAGCAGTTCTTC.

This clonotype occurred a few times. The V gene is TRBV6-5, the J gene TRBJ2-7, with TRBD2 matching over 8 bases. CDR3 length: 18 amino acids. Trimming at V came to 5 bases and at J to 2 bases, leaving 17 bases not matched to a gene. CDR1 and CDR2 (germline): MNHEY, SVGAGI. The CDR3 DNA is TGTGCCAGCAGTCCGACCGATTATGGTAGCGGGGTAACCTACGAGCAGTACTTC. Its translation is CASSPTDYGSGVTYEQYF.

The rearrangement links TRBV5-1 to TRBJ2-2; D remains unclear. Per the germline V gene, CDR1 is SGHRS and CDR2 is YFSETQ. The CDR3 is 13 amino acids. V lost 6 bases and J lost 3, with 9 bases in between. The CDR3 coding sequence is TGCGCCAGCACAGGCCAGGACACCGGGGAGCTGTTTTTT. Residues: CASTGQDTGELFF.